This T cell receptor beta chain originates from a study of chemoradiotherapy in HPV16-positive cancers. Background on the study: Candidate HPV-specific clones and shared TCR motifs came from two HPV16-positive patients. Study-level results: Candidate HPV-specific clones and E7-related TCR motifs grew in tumor during treatment. Only two HPV16-positive patients supplied the functional HPV-specificity definition.

The method was immunoSEQ multiplex PCR; TCRdb's version includes in-frame clones alone and lacks a portion of them. The sample has 9,000 to 15,000 clones, roughly 63% seen once. From germline, CDR1 is SGHRS and CDR2 YFSETQ. The CDR3 length is 16 residues. V was trimmed by 4 bases and J by 1 base, leaving 12 bases between them. A word on this clone: Antigen specificity is unknown.

The sample was taken from a patient who underwent chemoradiotherapy. The chain is built from TRBV5-1 and TRBJ1-6; a possible D gene is TRBD1 (6 bases). The clonotype comes from a human donor with HPV-associated anogenital cancer. CDR3 DNA sequence: TGCGCCAGCAGCACAACAGGGATTTCCTATAATTCACCCCTCCACTTT. Translating gives CASSTTGISYNSPLHF.